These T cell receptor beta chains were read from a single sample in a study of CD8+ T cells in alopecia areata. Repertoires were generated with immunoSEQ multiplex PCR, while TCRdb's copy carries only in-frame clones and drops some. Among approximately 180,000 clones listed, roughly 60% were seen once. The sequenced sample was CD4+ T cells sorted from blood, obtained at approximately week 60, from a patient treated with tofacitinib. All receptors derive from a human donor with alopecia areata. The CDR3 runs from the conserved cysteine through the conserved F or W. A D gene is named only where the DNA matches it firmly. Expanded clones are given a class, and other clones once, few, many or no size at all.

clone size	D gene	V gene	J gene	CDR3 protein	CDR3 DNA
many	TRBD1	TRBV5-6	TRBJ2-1	CATSDSGQGDRDEQFF	TGTGCCACCAGTGACAGCGGACAGGGGGACAGGGATGAGCAGTTCTTC
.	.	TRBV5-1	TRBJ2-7	CASSSGTENYEQYF	TGCGCCAGCAGCTCCGGGACGGAAAATTACGAGCAGTACTTC
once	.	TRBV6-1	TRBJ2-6	CASSESGIGANVLTF	TGTGCCAGCAGTGAAAGTGGGATCGGGGCCAACGTCCTGACTTTC
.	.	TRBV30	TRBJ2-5	CAWSVRETQYF	TGTGCCTGGAGTGTAAGAGAGACCCAGTACTTC
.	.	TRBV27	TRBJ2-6	CASSSKYSGANVLTF	TGTGCCAGCAGTTCCAAGTACTCTGGGGCCAACGTCCTGACTTTC
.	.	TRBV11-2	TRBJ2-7	CASSHKYEQYF	TGTGCCAGCAGCCACAAGTACGAGCAGTACTTC
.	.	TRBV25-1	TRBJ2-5	CASNQIGLEETQYF	TGTGCCAGCAACCAAATAGGGCTAGAAGAGACCCAGTACTTC
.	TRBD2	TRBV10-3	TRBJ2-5	CAITAGDHQETQYF	TGTGCCATCACAGCGGGGGACCACCAAGAGACCCAGTACTTC
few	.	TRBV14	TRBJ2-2	CASSQLGTGGELFF	TGTGCCAGCAGCCAACTAGGGACGGGCGGGGAGCTGTTTTTT
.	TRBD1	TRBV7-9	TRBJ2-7	CASSSLSPGQGATYEQYF	TGTGCCAGCAGCTCCCTTTCTCCGGGACAGGGGGCTACGTACGAGCAGTACTTC
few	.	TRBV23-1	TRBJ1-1	CASSQPPNTEAFF	TGCGCCAGCAGTCAACCGCCGAACACTGAAGCTTTCTTT
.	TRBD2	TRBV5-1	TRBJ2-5	CASSLGSGRETQYF	TGCGCCAGCAGCTTGGGATCCGGGAGGGAGACCCAGTACTTC
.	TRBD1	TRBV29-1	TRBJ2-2	CSIRLTGPGELFF	TGCAGCATTCGCCTGACAGGGCCCGGGGAGCTGTTTTTT
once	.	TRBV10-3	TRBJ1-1	CAISESQSNTEAFF	TGTGCCATCAGTGAATCACAGAGCAACACTGAAGCTTTCTTT
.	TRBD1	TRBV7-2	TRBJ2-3	CASSPRTGLTDTQYF	TGTGCCAGCAGCCCAAGGACAGGTCTCACAGATACGCAGTATTTT
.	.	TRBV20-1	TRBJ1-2	CSVRGPAGYTF	TGCAGTGTCAGGGGTCCCGCGGGCTACACCTTC
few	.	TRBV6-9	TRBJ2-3	CASSYNVPDTQYF	TGTGCCAGCAGTTACAATGTCCCAGATACGCAGTATTTT
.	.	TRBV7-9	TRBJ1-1	CASSLTPLVGANTEAFF	TGTGCCAGCAGTTTAACCCCGCTAGTGGGGGCGAACACTGAAGCTTTCTTT
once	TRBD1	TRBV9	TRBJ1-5	CASSEGGGHQPQHF	TGTGCCAGCAGTGAGGGAGGGGGCCATCAGCCCCAGCATTTT
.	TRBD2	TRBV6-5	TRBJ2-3	CASRLAGERADTQYF	TGTGCCAGCCGCTTAGCGGGAGAAAGGGCAGATACGCAGTATTTT
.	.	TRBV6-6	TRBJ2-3	CASTPTKSTDTQYF	TGTGCCAGCACCCCGACTAAAAGCACAGATACGCAGTATTTT
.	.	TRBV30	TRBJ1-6	CAWRLAAGANSPLHF	TGTGCCTGGAGGCTTGCGGCAGGGGCAAATTCACCCCTCCACTTT
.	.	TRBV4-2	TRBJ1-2	CASSQDASYNYGYTF	TGTGCCAGCAGCCAAGATGCGTCCTACAACTATGGCTACACCTTC
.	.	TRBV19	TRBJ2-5	CASRTWGPGETQYF	TGTGCCAGTAGGACCTGGGGCCCAGGGGAGACCCAGTACTTC
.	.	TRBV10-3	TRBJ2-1	CAIRGGLSYNEQFF	TGTGCCATCAGAGGGGGGCTCTCCTACAATGAGCAGTTCTTC
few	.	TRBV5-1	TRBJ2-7	CASSFYGARDEQYF	TGCGCCAGCAGCTTTTACGGGGCCCGAGACGAGCAGTACTTC
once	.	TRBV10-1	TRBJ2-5	CASSEGSPRGTQYF	TGCGCCAGCAGTGAAGGGTCCCCCCGAGGGACCCAGTACTTC
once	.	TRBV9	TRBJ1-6	CATPGLTGSPLHF	TGTGCCACCCCGGGACTAACGGGGTCACCCCTCCACTTT
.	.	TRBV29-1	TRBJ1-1	CSVVGQTLNTEAFF	TGCAGCGTTGTAGGACAAACTTTGAACACTGAAGCTTTCTTT
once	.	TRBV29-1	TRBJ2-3	CSVVAGYTQYF	TGCAGCGTTGTAGCAGGGTACACGCAGTATTTT
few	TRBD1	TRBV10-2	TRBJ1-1	CASVRTGNTEAFF	TGCGCCAGCGTCCGGACAGGGAACACTGAAGCTTTCTTT
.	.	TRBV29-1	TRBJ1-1	CSVDPARGTEAFF	TGCAGCGTAGACCCCGCCAGAGGCACTGAAGCTTTCTTT
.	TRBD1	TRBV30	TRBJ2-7	CAWSVSGGVYEQYF	TGTGCCTGGAGTGTCTCAGGGGGTGTCTACGAGCAGTACTTC
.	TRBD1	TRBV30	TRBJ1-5	CAWSPQGNQPQHF	TGTGCCTGGAGTCCACAGGGGAATCAGCCCCAGCATTTT
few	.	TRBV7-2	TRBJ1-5	CASSSRNQPQHF	TGTGCCAGCAGCTCCCGTAATCAGCCCCAGCATTTT
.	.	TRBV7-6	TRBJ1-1	CASSLMQNTEAFF	TGTGCCAGCAGCTTGATGCAGAACACTGAAGCTTTCTTT
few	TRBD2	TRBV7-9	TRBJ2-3	CASSTLAGGPSSSTDTQYF	TGTGCCAGCAGCACCTTAGCGGGGGGGCCCTCATCTAGCACAGATACGCAGTATTTT
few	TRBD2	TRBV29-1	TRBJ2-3	CSETGLAGATDTQYF	TGCAGCGAGACTGGACTAGCGGGGGCCACAGATACGCAGTATTTT
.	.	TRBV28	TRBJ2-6	CASSLDSAGANVLTF	TGTGCCAGCAGTTTAGACAGTGCTGGGGCCAACGTCCTGACTTTC
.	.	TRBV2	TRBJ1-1	CASSEGGLRGSEAFF	TGTGCCAGCAGTGAAGGGGGACTTAGGGGTTCTGAAGCTTTCTTT
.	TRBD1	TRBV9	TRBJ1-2	CASRAGGGKGYTF	TGTGCCAGCAGGGCGGGAGGGGGCAAAGGCTACACCTTC
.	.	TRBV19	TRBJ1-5	CASSPTTRYQPQHF	TGTGCCAGTAGCCCAACAACGCGGTATCAGCCCCAGCATTTT